This TCR beta chain stems from a study of sequential checkpoint blockade in melanoma. Overall study context: Patients were randomized 1:1 to nivolumab-then-ipilimumab or ipilimumab-then-nivolumab first-line. TCRβ was sequenced from DNA of 91 pretreatment tumors.

Repertoires were generated with immunoSEQ multiplex PCR, while TCRdb's copy carries only in-frame clones and drops some. The sample has 1,000 to 1,200 clones; 25% to 30% are singletons. As for treatment: randomized to nivolumab then ipilimumab (arm A) or the reverse (arm B). The CDR3 sequence is 14 residues long. V lost 2 bases and J 3 bases, leaving 10 bases between the germline ends. Per the germline V gene, CDR1 is MNHGY and CDR2 is SAAAGT. Study findings and constraints: PD-L1 staining and CD8+ counts, not mutational load, tracked tumor T-cell clonality. About 30 times likelier clinical benefit followed increased tumor T-cell fraction and clonality.

Regarding this clone: The target antigen is unknown.

The rearrangement joins TRBV6-8 to TRBJ2-5; D possibly corresponds to TRBD2 (5 bases). The input for sequencing was tumor tissue (inferred from file names), taken from a patient given nivolumab and ipilimumab in sequence. This clonotype was sampled from a human donor with melanoma. CDR3 loop: CASSYPGGEETQYF. The CDR3 DNA is TGTGCCAGCAGTTACCCTGGAGGTGAAGAGACCCAGTACTTC.